This passage covers 20 T cell receptor beta chains from one sample sequenced in a study of cytomegalovirus exposure and HLA in healthy donors. The primer mix had 60 Vbeta and 13 Jbeta primers. The protocol was immunoSEQ multiplex PCR, while the TCRdb copy is restricted to in-frame clones and leaves out a portion. The repertoire holds 100,000 to 140,000 clones, with 81% as singletons. Material for sequencing was PBMCs. Receptor source: a man aged 25-45 years in good health and CMV-seronegative.

This chain links TRBV30 with TRBJ2-7, with D perhaps TRBD1 (6 bases). The germline V gene encodes CDR1 GTSNPN and CDR2 SVGIG (reference sequence). The CDR3 has 13 amino acids. V shed 1 base and J shed 4 bases, with 11 bases lying between them. The CDR3: CAWSEGQLYEQYF. CDR3 sequence (DNA): TGTGCCTGGAGTGAAGGACAGCTGTACGAGCAGTACTTC.

This clone was counted once. The rearrangement links TRBV30 to TRBJ2-7; D is unclear. CDR1 GTSNPN and CDR2 SVGIG come from the germline V gene (reference sequence). The CDR3 loop spans 11 amino acids. The germline V and J ends were trimmed by 3 bases and 6 bases, with 9 bases remaining between them. For the CDR3, the DNA is TGTGCCTGGAGGCTAGAGCGCGAGCAGTACTTC. Translated, it gives CAWRLEREQYF.

The chain employs TRBV11-2 and TRBJ2-3; 10 bases are shared with TRBD2. Germline CDR1 reads SGHAT; CDR2 reads FQNNGV. The J segment lost 6 bases and the V segment lost 3 bases, leaving 9 bases of the junction unmatched. CDR3 length: 16 amino acids. CDR3 region: CASSFNSGGADDTQYF. In nucleotides, the CDR3 is TGTGCCAGCAGCTTTAACAGCGGGGGGGCCGACGATACGCAGTATTTT.

The chain employs TRBV7-9 and TRBJ2-6; 11 bases are a match to TRBD1. Trimming cost V 10 bases and J 0 bases; bases outside gene matches: 14. The CDR3 runs 19 residues. CDR1 SEHNR and CDR2 FQNEAQ come from the germline V gene (reference sequence). CDR3 in amino acids: CAIEPGTGGADSGANVLTF. The CDR3, as DNA: TGTGCCATCGAGCCCGGGACAGGGGGAGCCGACTCTGGGGCCAACGTCCTGACTTTC.

V usage is TRBV9 and J usage is TRBJ1-3, with D uncertain. The CDR3 is 14 amino acids. V lost 0 bases and J 2 bases, leaving 6 bases between the germline ends. Germline V gives CDR1 SGDLS, CDR2 YYNGEE. The CDR3 nucleotides read TGTGCCAGCAGCGTAGGAGTAGCTGGAAACACCATATATTTT. Its protein product is CASSVGVAGNTIYF. The full variable domain, with the rest looked up from reference TRBV9 and TRBJ1-3, is DSGVTQTPKHLITATGQRVTLRCSPRSGDLSVYWYQQSLDQGLQFLIQYYNGEERAKGNILERFSAQQFPDLHSELNLSSLELGDSALYFCASSVGVAGNTIYFGEGSWLTVV.

This CDR3 reads CASSFYGTGEGGLNEQFF. CDR3 nucleotides: TGTGCCAGCAGCTTCTACGGGACAGGGGAGGGGGGGCTCAATGAGCAGTTCTTC. The chain carries TRBV5-4 and TRBJ2-1; 10 bases agree with TRBD1. Trimming took 2 bases from V and 6 from J; bases not matched to a gene: 14. Germline values: CDR1 SGHNT, CDR2 YYREEE (reference sequence). This CDR3 comprises 18 residues.

The chain carries TRBV28 and TRBJ1-5, with D perhaps matching TRBD1 (5 bases). The CDR3 consists of 14 residues. Germline V gene sequence: CDR1 MDHEN, CDR2 SYDVKM. Trimming stripped 6 bases from V and 6 bases from J, with 15 bases between. The CDR3, as DNA: TGTGCCAGCAGACTTGGCAGGGTAGGTCAGCCCCAGCATTTT. Its translation is CASRLGRVGQPQHF.

CDR3 in DNA: TGTGCCAGCAGCCGAACGGGGGGGGCCCCGCGCTCCCGTAATACGCAGTATTTT. Protein: CASSRTGGAPRSRNTQYF. The chain recombines TRBV7-2 with TRBJ2-3, with 8 bases fitting TRBD2. V shed 5 bases, J shed 7 bases, and the junction held 20 bases outside the gene matches. Per the germline V gene, CDR1 is SGHTA and CDR2 is FQGNSA. CDR3 length equals 18 residues.

J is TRBJ2-3 and V is TRBV29-1; D is possibly TRBD1 (6 bases). Germline V CDR1 and CDR2: SQVTM, ANQGSEA. This CDR3 region has 14 residues. The V end lost 6 bases, the J end lost 0 bases, and 13 bases lay between the germline ends. This CDR3 reads CSVGQRLSTDTQYF. In DNA form, the CDR3 reads TGCAGCGTAGGACAGCGGCTGAGCACAGATACGCAGTATTTT.

The chain uses TRBV28 and TRBJ2-3; D is ambiguous. CDR3 length: 15 residues. Deletions cut 6 bases from V and 6 bases from J, with 19 bases between. Germline loops: CDR1 MDHEN, CDR2 SYDVKM. The CDR3 DNA reads as TGTGCCAGCAGCCACCGCAGCGTTAGTGGTGATACGCAGTATTTT. Protein: CASSHRSVSGDTQYF.

The chain uses TRBV6-5 and TRBJ2-5; 8 bases line up with TRBD1. The CDR3 spans 13 residues. The V gene's germline CDR1 is MNHEY and CDR2 SVGAGI. J gave up 8 bases and V 4 bases, and 6 bases lay outside the gene matches. The CDR3 sequence: CASSLSDRVTQYF. CDR3 coding DNA: TGTGCCAGCAGTTTGTCGGACAGGGTAACCCAGTACTTC.

The DNA for the CDR3 is TGTGCCAGCAGTTTGGCCGGGACTAGCTCGGAGACCCAGTACTTC. Its protein product is CASSLAGTSSETQYF. The chain uses TRBV27 and TRBJ2-5; 9 nucleotides agree with TRBD2. CDR1 and CDR2 (germline): MNHEY, SMNVEV (reference sequence). The CDR3 is made up of 15 amino acids. V was pared by 3 bases and J by 5 bases, with 7 bases of the junction left unmatched.

V is TRBV30 and J is TRBJ1-5; D uncertain. The V end was cut by 0 bases, the J end by 0 bases, with 6 bases between. The CDR3 is 14 amino acids. Per germline, CDR1 GTSNPN and CDR2 SVGIG (reference sequence). The CDR3 DNA is TGTGCCTGGAGTGTCGGGAGTAGCAATCAGCCCCAGCATTTT. It translates to CAWSVGSSNQPQHF.

With regard to this clone: The same CDR3 is also encoded by other DNA sequences in this sample. This rearrangement joins TRBV4-1 to TRBJ2-7; perhaps TRBD1 as D (6 bases). The V end was cut by 6 bases, the J end by 0 bases, with 15 bases between. Germline V lookup: CDR1 MGHRA, CDR2 YSYEKL. The CDR3 loop spans 15 amino acids. CDR3 protein: CASSHMGHISYEQYF. The CDR3 DNA follows: TGCGCCAGCAGTCACATGGGACACATCTCCTACGAGCAGTACTTC.

This clone showed up just a few times. This chain uses TRBV10-2 with TRBJ1-4, with D hard to call. V was pared by 2 bases and J by 7 bases, with 11 bases between. This CDR3 spans 14 amino acids. CDR1 is WSHSY and CDR2 is SAAADI in the germline V gene. The CDR3 here is CASSETPTGEKLFF. Here the CDR3 DNA reads TGCGCCAGCAGTGAGACCCCTACCGGTGAAAAACTGTTTTTT.

This chain joins TRBV28 and TRBJ1-3; D may be TRBD1 (6 bases). Germline V lookup: CDR1 MDHEN, CDR2 SYDVKM. This CDR3 region has 14 residues. Trimming pared 6 bases from V and 0 bases from J, leaving 9 bases between. As DNA, the CDR3 is TGTGCCAGCAGGCAACAGGGCTCTGGAAACACCATATATTTT. Amino acid sequence: CASRQQGSGNTIYF.

The chain is built from TRBV7-3 and TRBJ1-5; possibly TRBD1 for D (6 bases). From germline, CDR1 is SGHTA and CDR2 FQGTGA. The length of the CDR3 is 13 residues. Trimming shortened V by 1 base and J by 5 bases, and 6 bases separated the two germline ends. The CDR3 bases are TGTGCCAGCAGCTTAAAGGGGGATCAGCCCCAGCATTTT. It is translated as CASSLKGDQPQHF.

A word on this clone: Distinct nucleotide sequences in the sample also encode this CDR3. The chain has TRBV11-2 and TRBJ2-1, with a weak D call TRBD1 (5 bases). Trimming stripped 1 base from V and 9 bases from J, with 7 bases between. CDR1 SGHAT and CDR2 FQNNGV come from the germline V gene. This CDR3 region has 12 residues. The CDR3 coding sequence is TGTGCCAGCAGCTTAGGGGGCGGTGAGCAGTTCTTC. It specifies CASSLGGGEQFF.

This clone was picked up one time. This chain joins TRBV7-9 and TRBJ2-1, with D possibly TRBD1 on 6 matching bases. Germline V CDR1 and CDR2: SEHNR, FQNEAQ (reference sequence). The CDR3 totals 12 residues. The V end was cut by 8 bases, the J end by 9 bases, with 14 bases between. The CDR3 is CASRGRGAEQFF. The CDR3 region has the DNA TGTGCCAGCCGCGGCAGGGGTGCTGAGCAGTTCTTC.

The gene calls are TRBV11-3 and TRBJ1-1, with TRBD1 matching 12 bases. This CDR3 has 16 amino acids. The V segment lost 5 bases and the J segment 5 bases; nucleotides outside the gene matches: 9. In germline, CDR1 is SGHNT, CDR2 YENEEA. CDR3 sequence (DNA): TGTGCCAGCAGCCGTCCCGGGACAGGGGGCCATACTGAAGCTTTCTTT. Translated, it gives CASSRPGTGGHTEAFF.